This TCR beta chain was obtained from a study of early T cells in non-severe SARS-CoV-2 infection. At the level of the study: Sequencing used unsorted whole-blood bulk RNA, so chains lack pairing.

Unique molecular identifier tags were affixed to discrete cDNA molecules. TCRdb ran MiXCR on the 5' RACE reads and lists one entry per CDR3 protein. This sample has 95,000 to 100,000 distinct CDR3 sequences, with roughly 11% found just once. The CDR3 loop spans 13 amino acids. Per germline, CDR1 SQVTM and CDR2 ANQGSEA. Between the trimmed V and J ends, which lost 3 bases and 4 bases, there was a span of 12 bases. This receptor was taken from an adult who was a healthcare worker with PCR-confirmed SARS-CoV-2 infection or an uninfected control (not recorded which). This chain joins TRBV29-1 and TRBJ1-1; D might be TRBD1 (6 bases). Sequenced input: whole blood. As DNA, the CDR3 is TGCAGCGTTGACCGACAGGTCGGCACTGAAGCTTTCTTT. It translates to CSVDRQVGTEAFF. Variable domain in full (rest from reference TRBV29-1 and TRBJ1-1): SAVISQKPSRDICQRGTSLTIQCQVDSQVTMMFWYRQQPGQSLTLIATANQGSEATYESGFVIDKFPISRPNLTFSTLTVSNMSPEDSSIYLCSVDRQVGTEAFFGQGTRLTVV.